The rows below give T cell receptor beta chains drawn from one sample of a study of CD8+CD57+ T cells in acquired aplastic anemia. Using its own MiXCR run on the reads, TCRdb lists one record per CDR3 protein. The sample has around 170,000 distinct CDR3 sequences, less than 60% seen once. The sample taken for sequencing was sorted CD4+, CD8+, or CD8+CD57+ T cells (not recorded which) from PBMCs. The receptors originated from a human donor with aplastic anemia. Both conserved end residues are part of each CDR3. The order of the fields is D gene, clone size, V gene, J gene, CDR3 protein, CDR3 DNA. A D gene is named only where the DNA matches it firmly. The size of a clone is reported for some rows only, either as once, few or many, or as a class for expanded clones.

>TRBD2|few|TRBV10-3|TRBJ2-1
CAISALAGVVDEQFF
TGTGCCATCAGTGCTCTAGCGGGAGTAGTGGATGAGCAGTTCTTC
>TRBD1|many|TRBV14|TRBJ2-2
CASSQDEAGGFTGELFF
TGTGCCAGCAGCCAAGACGAGGCAGGGGGCTTCACCGGGGAGCTGTTTTTT
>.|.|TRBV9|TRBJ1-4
CASSVALWGELFF
TGTGCCAGCAGCGTAGCTTTATGGGGGGAACTGTTTTTT
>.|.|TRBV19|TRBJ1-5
CASSTTVNSNRPQHF
TGTGCCAGTAGTACGACGGTGAATAGCAATCGGCCCCAGCATTTT
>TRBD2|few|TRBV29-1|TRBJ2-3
CSVSRAGGTQYF
TGCAGCGTCTCAAGGGCGGGAGGTACGCAGTATTTT
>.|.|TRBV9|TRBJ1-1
CASSPGSQNTEAFF
TGTGCCAGCTCACCGGGCAGTCAGAACACTGAAGCTTTCTTT
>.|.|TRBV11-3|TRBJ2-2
CASSSLLTGELFF
TGTGCCAGCAGCTCCCTCTTGACCGGGGAGCTGTTTTTT
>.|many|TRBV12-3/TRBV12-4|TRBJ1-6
CASSLEGRGGSPLHF
TGTGCCAGCAGTTTAGAGGGCAGGGGAGGGTCACCCCTCCACTTT
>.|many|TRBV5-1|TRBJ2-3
CASMPGLSTDTQYF
TGCGCCAGCATGCCGGGACTGAGCACAGATACGCAGTATTTT
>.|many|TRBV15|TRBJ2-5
CATGLRGQETQYF
TGTGCCACGGGACTCAGGGGGCAAGAGACCCAGTACTTC
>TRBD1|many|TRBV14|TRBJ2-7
CASNRQGVYEQYF
TGTGCCAGCAACCGACAGGGGGTCTACGAGCAGTACTTC
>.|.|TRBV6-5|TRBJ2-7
CASRSRQYF
TGTGCCAGCAGATCCCGGCAGTACTTC